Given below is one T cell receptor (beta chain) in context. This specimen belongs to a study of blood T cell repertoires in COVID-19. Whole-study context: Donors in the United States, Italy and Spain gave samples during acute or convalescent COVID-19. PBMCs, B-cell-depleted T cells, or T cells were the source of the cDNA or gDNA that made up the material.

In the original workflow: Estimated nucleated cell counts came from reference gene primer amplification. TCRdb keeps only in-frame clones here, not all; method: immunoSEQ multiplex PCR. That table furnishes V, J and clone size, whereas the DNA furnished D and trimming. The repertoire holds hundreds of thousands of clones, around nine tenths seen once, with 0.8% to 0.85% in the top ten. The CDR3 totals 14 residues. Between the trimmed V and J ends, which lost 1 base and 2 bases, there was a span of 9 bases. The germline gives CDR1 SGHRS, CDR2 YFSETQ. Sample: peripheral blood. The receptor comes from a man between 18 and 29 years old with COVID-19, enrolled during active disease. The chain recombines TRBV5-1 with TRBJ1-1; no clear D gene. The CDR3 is CASSLIRTNTEAFF. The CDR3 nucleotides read TGCGCCAGCAGCTTGATCAGGACTAACACTGAAGCTTTCTTT.